This T cell receptor beta chain was recovered during a study of Ad26.COV2.S vaccination and SARS-CoV-2 variants. At the level of the study: Among those in the COV1001 Ad26.COV2.S trial arm was the donor. In the study, Ad26.COV2.S was injected intramuscularly once, or twice 56 days apart. Whole-study findings and limits: The TCR breadth and depth analyses may have produced an underestimate of total T cell responses.

Germline loops: CDR1 MDHEN, CDR2 SYDVKM. The CDR3 covers 13 residues. V lost 6 bases to trimming and J lost 7 bases, with 15 bases between them. To note about this clone: Its antigen is unidentified.

Treatment given: around 19 received Ad26.COV2.S at low or high dose, single or two shots; about 5 received placebo; per-sample allocation not given. Day 63 following the first vaccine or placebo injection was when the samples were taken. Donation came from an adult in Boston who was aged 18-55 years. The assay was immunoSEQ multiplex PCR, and TCRdb's table has in-frame clones only and misses some. Of hundreds of thousands of clones in the sample, 80% to 90% are singletons; the top ten hold about 10%. Sequencing used peripheral blood, obtained in a trial of Ad26.COV2.S vaccine versus placebo. The chain carries TRBV28 and TRBJ1-2; TRBD1 might be the D (6 bases). This TCR derives from a person aged 18-60 years who received the Ad26.COV2.S COVID-19 vaccine or a placebo. The CDR3 DNA sequence: TGTGCCAGCAGATCAGGGGCCTGGGTTGGCTACACCTTC. As protein: CASRSGAWVGYTF.